The 18 T cell receptor beta chains listed next were all sequenced from one sample in a study of shared clonotypes between healthy human individuals. The protocol was immunoSEQ multiplex PCR, while the TCRdb copy is restricted to in-frame clones and leaves out a portion. This table has around 2,000,000 clones, 85% to 95% appearing once. The sample consisted of naive CD4+ T cells sorted from blood. The subset here: CD45RA+ positively selected. These receptors originate from a man aged 18 to 29 in good health.

V and J are TRBV5-1 and TRBJ1-1; the match to TRBD1 covers 9 bases. The CDR3 extends over 17 amino acids. V trimming: 5 bases; J trimming: 2 bases; junction bases outside the gene matches: 13. The V gene's germline CDR1 is SGHRS and CDR2 YFSETQ. The CDR3 nucleotides read TGCGCCAGCAGAATATCCACAGGGGGCCTGGCTAACACTGAAGCTTTCTTT. Translating gives CASRISTGGLANTEAFF.

To note about this clone: Other DNA variants within this sample encode the same CDR3. The chain has TRBV6-1 and TRBJ1-3, with D uncertain. This CDR3 has 14 amino acids. Germline values: CDR1 MNHNS, CDR2 SASEGT. V was shortened by 2 bases and J by 4 bases, with 9 bases between the two germline ends. The CDR3 nucleotides are TGTGCCAGCAGTGAAAGGACCGCGGGAAACACCATATATTTT. Amino acids: CASSERTAGNTIYF.

The rearrangement links TRBV30 to TRBJ1-2; D gene ambiguous. The length of the CDR3 is 12 residues. Trimming took 7 bases from V and 1 from J, leaving 10 bases between them. Germline values: CDR1 GTSNPN, CDR2 SVGIG (reference sequence). CDR3 residues: CALGRNNYGYTF. The CDR3 bases are TGTGCCTTGGGGAGGAATAACTATGGCTACACCTTC.

The chain combines TRBV19 with TRBJ2-1; 11 bases match TRBD2. This CDR3 has 20 residues. Per the germline V gene, CDR1 is LNHDA and CDR2 is SQIVND (reference sequence). The junction had 15 bases not matched to a gene; V was cut back by 5 bases and J by 0 bases. CDR3 coding DNA: TGTGCCAGTAGTGATTACCCGGGACTAGCGGTTATCAGCTCCTACAATGAGCAGTTCTTC. This translates into CASSDYPGLAVISSYNEQFF.

Comments on this clone: Other nucleotide sequences from this sample produce the same CDR3. This rearrangement joins TRBV7-3 to TRBJ1-1; 9 bases fit TRBD1. V was clipped by 3 bases and J by 8 bases; unmatched bases: 4. The CDR3 is 13 residues long. Germline V lookup: CDR1 SGHTA, CDR2 FQGTGA. The CDR3 sequence: CASSFDRGTEAFF. The CDR3 nucleotides are TGTGCCAGCAGCTTCGACAGGGGGACCGAAGCTTTCTTT.

V gene TRBV7-2 combines with J gene TRBJ2-5; D possibly uses TRBD1 or TRBD2 (6 bases each). The CDR3 is made up of 16 amino acids. The germline V and J ends were trimmed by 2 bases and 5 bases, with 18 bases remaining between them. Germline CDR1 reads SGHTA; CDR2 reads FQGNSA. CDR3 sequence (DNA): TGTGCCAGCAGCTTATTTAGCGGAGAGAGGGGGGAGACCCAGTACTTC. It codes for CASSLFSGERGETQYF.

V and J are TRBV2 and TRBJ2-3; the D gene is possibly TRBD2 (6 bases). Trimming stripped 7 bases from V and 0 bases from J, with 17 bases between. The CDR3 spans 16 residues. CDR1 is SNHLY and CDR2 is FYNNEI in the germline V gene. CDR3 residues: CASTRERVTSTDTQYF. The DNA for the CDR3 is TGTGCCAGCACGAGAGAGCGGGTTACTAGCACAGATACGCAGTATTTT.

V gene TRBV18 combines with J gene TRBJ1-1, with unresolved D. From germline, CDR1 is KGHSH and CDR2 LQKENI. V was trimmed by 4 bases and J by 3 bases, leaving 9 bases between them. The CDR3 is 13 amino acids. CDR3 nucleotides: TGTGCCAGCTCACTGACCCTCGACACTGAAGCTTTCTTT. This codes for CASSLTLDTEAFF.

The chain is built from TRBV6-5 and TRBJ2-7; D gene unclear. CDR3 length: 14 amino acids. Per germline, CDR1 MNHEY and CDR2 SVGAGI. Trimming removed 0 bases at V and 3 bases at J, with 9 bases between. The CDR3 nucleotides are TGTGCCAGCAGTTACTCTTCAACTGTCTACGAGCAGTACTTC. Translated, it gives CASSYSSTVYEQYF.

The chain employs TRBV7-2 and TRBJ1-2, with D uncertain. V lost 0 bases to trimming and J lost 5 bases, with 13 bases between them. The CDR3 is 15 residues long. Germline V CDR1 and CDR2: SGHTA, FQGNSA. The CDR3 DNA sequence: TGTGCCAGCAGCTTAGCAGAGAGAACGTCTTATGGCTACACCTTC. It yields the protein CASSLAERTSYGYTF.

This clone showed up just once. This chain connects TRBV11-3 to TRBJ2-2, with 7 bases lining up with TRBD2. CDR3 size: 15 residues. With 5 bases clipped from V and 4 bases from J, the junction kept 7 bases outside the gene matches. Germline CDR1 and CDR2: SGHNT and YENEEA. The CDR3: CASSPQGGVTGELFF. Written as DNA, the CDR3 is TGTGCCAGCAGCCCGCAGGGAGGGGTCACCGGGGAGCTGTTTTTT.

Note on this clone: Other DNA sequences in the same sample also yield this CDR3. This chain connects TRBV5-1 to TRBJ1-6; 7 nucleotides agree with TRBD1. The J segment lost 5 bases and the V segment lost 0 bases, leaving 2 bases of the junction unmatched. The CDR3 is 15 residues long. Germline V gene sequence: CDR1 SGHRS, CDR2 YFSETQ. CDR3 sequence reads: CASSLAGGDNSPLHF. DNA of the CDR3: TGCGCCAGCAGCTTGGCAGGGGGAGATAATTCACCCCTCCACTTT.

The genes are TRBV28 and TRBJ1-5; D gene ambiguous. The ends were cut back, 5 bases at V and 3 bases at J, with 14 bases in the middle. Per germline, CDR1 MDHEN and CDR2 SYDVKM. The length of the CDR3 is 15 residues. In DNA form, the CDR3 reads TGTGCCAGCAGTCGGCTTTCGGGAAACAATCAGCCCCAGCATTTT. Translating gives CASSRLSGNNQPQHF.

This chain uses TRBV7-2 with TRBJ1-4; D unclear. CDR1 and CDR2 from the germline V gene are SGHTA and FQGNSA. Trimming stripped 0 bases from V and 11 bases from J, with 4 bases between. The CDR3 has 11 residues. The CDR3, as DNA: TGTGCCAGCAGCTTAGCAGATAAACTGTTTTTT. It encodes CASSLADKLFF.

The chain uses TRBV6-6 and TRBJ1-5; D remains ambiguous. The CDR3 is made up of 15 amino acids. Trimming shortened V by 3 bases and J by 5 bases, and 14 bases separated the two germline ends. CDR1 and CDR2 from the germline V gene are MNHNY and SVGAGI (reference sequence). This CDR3 reads CASSYESAKDQPQHF. The DNA for the CDR3 is TGTGCCAGCAGTTATGAGTCGGCGAAGGATCAGCCCCAGCATTTT.

This clone was counted once. This CDR3 is CASSRLLEEEKLFF. Written as DNA, the CDR3 is TGCGCCAGCAGCCGCCTGCTCGAGGAGGAAAAACTGTTTTTT. V usage is TRBV4-1 and J usage is TRBJ1-4; D is undetermined. With 4 bases removed from V and 8 bases from J, the gap between germline ends came to 14 bases. Germline-derived CDR1 and CDR2 are MGHRA and YSYEKL. The CDR3 sequence is 14 residues long.

The V call is TRBV2, the J call TRBJ2-3, with D perhaps TRBD1 or TRBD2 (5 bases each). Trimming stripped 3 bases from V and 5 bases from J, with 15 bases between. Germline assignment: CDR1 SNHLY and CDR2 FYNNEI. The CDR3 loop spans 15 amino acids. This CDR3 is CASSEWGTPVDTQYF. The DNA of the CDR3 is TGTGCCAGCAGTGAGTGGGGGACCCCGGTAGATACGCAGTATTTT.

V and J are TRBV4-3 and TRBJ2-3, with D perhaps given as TRBD1 or TRBD2 (5 bases each). Germline V gene data show CDR1 as LGHNA and CDR2 as YSLEER. The CDR3 is made up of 16 amino acids. The germline V and J ends were trimmed by 4 bases and 3 bases, with 17 bases remaining between them. As DNA, the CDR3 is TGCGCCAGCAGCCCTTTTTTCGGGGCTTCGACAGATACGCAGTATTTT. Its translation is CASSPFFGASTDTQYF.